What follows describes a single T cell receptor beta chain. The record originates from a study of T cell responses to AZD1222 COVID-19 vaccine. Repertoires were generated with immunoSEQ multiplex PCR, while TCRdb's copy carries only in-frame clones and drops some. The repertoire holds roughly 60,000 clones, with roughly 82% as singletons. This CDR3 comprises 16 residues. Germline values: CDR1 SGHTA, CDR2 FQGNSA. V gave up 4 bases and J gave up 3 bases, with 15 bases separating them. This TCR derives from an adult in good health. The material was peripheral blood, obtained on day 0 of AZD1222 vaccination. The rearrangement links TRBV7-2 to TRBJ2-2, with a possible D match to TRBD2 (5 bases). The CDR3 here is CASSSRASRYTGELFF. CDR3 bases: TGTGCCAGCAGCTCGCGGGCTAGCCGATACACCGGGGAGCTGTTTTTT.